This TCR beta chain emerged from a study of shared clonotypes between healthy human individuals. With respect to this clone: Its target is not known.

Only CD45RO-negative cells positively selected for CCR7 counted as naive CD8 cells, so terminally differentiated effector memory CD45RA+ cells were excluded. Every one of the donors was a Caucasian adult that lived in Nashville, Tennessee. Germline lookup yields CDR1 SGHTA and CDR2 FQGNSA. V dropped 4 bases and J dropped 4; count of bases not matched to a gene: 7. The CDR3 length is 16 residues. Points from the study as a whole: The sole specimen, blood, was sampled, and tissue repertoires likely differ. Non-shared clonotypes displayed generation probabilities falling below those of clonotypes present in all four donors. Clonotype sharing among donors, it was expected, would be affected by sequencing depth.

The repertoire was sequenced with immunoSEQ multiplex PCR; TCRdb's copy has only in-frame clones and lacks some. The sample lists over 750,000 clones, about 96% seen once, with less than 0.3% in the top ten. The genes are TRBV7-2 and TRBJ2-3; 11 nucleotides agree with TRBD1. Sequencing used naive CD8+ T cells sorted from blood. The source is a young man in good health. The CDR3 spells CASSSWTGGSSDTQYF. The CDR3 DNA follows: TGTGCCAGCAGCTCATGGACAGGGGGCTCGTCAGATACGCAGTATTTT.